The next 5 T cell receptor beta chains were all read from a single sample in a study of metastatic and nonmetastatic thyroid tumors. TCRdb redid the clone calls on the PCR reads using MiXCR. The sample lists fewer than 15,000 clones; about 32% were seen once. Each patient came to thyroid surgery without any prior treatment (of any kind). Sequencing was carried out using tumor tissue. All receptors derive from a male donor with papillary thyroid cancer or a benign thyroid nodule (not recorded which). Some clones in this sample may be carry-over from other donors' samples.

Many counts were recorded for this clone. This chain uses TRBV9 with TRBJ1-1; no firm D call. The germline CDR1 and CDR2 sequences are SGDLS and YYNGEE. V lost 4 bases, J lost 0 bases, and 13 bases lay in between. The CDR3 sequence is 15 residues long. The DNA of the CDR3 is TGTGCCAGCAGCCCGACGATGTGGGTGAACACTGAAGCTTTCTTT. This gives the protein CASSPTMWVNTEAFF.

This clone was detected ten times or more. This chain's CDR3 is CASSLSDYEQYF. CDR3 sequence (DNA): TGTGCCAGCAGCTTGTCAGATTACGAGCAGTACTTC. J is TRBJ2-7 and V is TRBV5-5; no clear D. In germline, CDR1 is SGHKS, CDR2 YYEKEE (reference sequence). This CDR3 has 12 residues. The germline V and J ends were trimmed by 1 base and 4 bases, with 6 bases remaining between them.

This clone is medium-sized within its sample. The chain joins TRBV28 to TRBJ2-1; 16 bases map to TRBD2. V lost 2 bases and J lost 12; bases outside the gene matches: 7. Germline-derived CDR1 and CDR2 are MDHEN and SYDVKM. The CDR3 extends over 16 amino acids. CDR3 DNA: TGTGCCAGCAGTTTAGGGGGACTAGCGGGAGGGCCTGGGCAGTTCTTC. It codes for CASSLGGLAGGPGQFF.

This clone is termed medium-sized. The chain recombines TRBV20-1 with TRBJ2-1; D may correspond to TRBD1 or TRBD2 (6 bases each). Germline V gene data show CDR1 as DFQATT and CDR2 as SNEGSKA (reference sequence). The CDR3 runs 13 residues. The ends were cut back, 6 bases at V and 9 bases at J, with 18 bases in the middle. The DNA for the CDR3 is TGCAGTGCAGTCCCCCCGGGGGCCTCTGAGCAGTTCTTC. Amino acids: CSAVPPGASEQFF.

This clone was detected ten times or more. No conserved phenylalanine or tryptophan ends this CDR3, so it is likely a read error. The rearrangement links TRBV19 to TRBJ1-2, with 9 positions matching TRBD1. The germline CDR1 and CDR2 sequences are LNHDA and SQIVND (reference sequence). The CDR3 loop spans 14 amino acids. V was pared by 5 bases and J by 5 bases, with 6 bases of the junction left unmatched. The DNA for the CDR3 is TGTGCCAGTAGTTGGACAGGGGACGCGTATGGCTACACCCTC. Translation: CASSWTGDAYGYTL.